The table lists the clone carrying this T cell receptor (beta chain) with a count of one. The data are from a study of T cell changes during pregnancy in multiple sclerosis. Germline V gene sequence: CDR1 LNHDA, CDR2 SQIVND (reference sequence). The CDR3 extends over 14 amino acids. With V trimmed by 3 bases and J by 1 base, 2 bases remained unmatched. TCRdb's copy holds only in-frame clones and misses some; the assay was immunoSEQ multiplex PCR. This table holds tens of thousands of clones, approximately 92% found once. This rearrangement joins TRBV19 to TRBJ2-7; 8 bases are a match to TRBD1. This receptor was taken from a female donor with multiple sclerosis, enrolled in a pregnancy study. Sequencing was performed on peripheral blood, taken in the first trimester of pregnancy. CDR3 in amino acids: CASSIRTGSYEQYF. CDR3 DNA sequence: TGTGCCAGTAGTATTCGGACAGGGTCCTACGAGCAGTACTTC.